The entry below describes one T cell receptor (beta chain). The sample is drawn from a study of OX40 agonist ivuxolimab in advanced cancers. Clones were read by immunoSEQ multiplex PCR, and TCRdb kept only the in-frame ones, dropping some. The sample records tens of thousands of clones, roughly 80% being singletons. This CDR3 has 15 amino acids. Unmatched junction bases numbered 17, after V lost 8 bases and J lost 10 bases. Germline loops: CDR1 MNHEY, CDR2 SVGAGI. The J gene is TRBJ2-1, the V gene TRBV6-5; 7 nucleotides agree with TRBD2. The sample consisted of CD4+ or CD8+ T cells sorted from blood, taken in a trial of the OX40 agonist ivuxolimab. The TCR was taken from an adult with an advanced solid tumor such as melanoma, head and neck, liver or kidney cancer. The CDR3 DNA reads TGTGCCAGCCGGCCTTTTAGCGGGTCCATAAGCGAGCAGTTCTTC. It translates to CASRPFSGSISEQFF.